One and the same sample provided the 24 T cell receptor beta chains below, sequenced in a study of blood T cell repertoires in COVID-19. The data were produced by immunoSEQ multiplex PCR, yet TCRdb's version contains in-frame clones alone and is incomplete. The sample consists of about 36,000 clones, approximately 90% of them appearing once. Sequenced: peripheral blood. The receptors come from a man in his 60s with acute or convalescent COVID-19.

This clone appeared a few times. The CDR3 DNA reads as TGCAGCGTCATGACAGATAGCAATCAGCCCCAGCATTTT. It is translated as CSVMTDSNQPQHF. The chain is built from TRBV29-1 and TRBJ1-5, with D possibly TRBD1 on 5 matching bases. V lost 6 bases and J lost 0, with 9 bases in between. The CDR3 is 13 amino acids. Germline loops: CDR1 SQVTM, CDR2 ANQGSEA.

V and J are TRBV6-5 and TRBJ2-1, with a weak D call TRBD2 (6 bases). Trimming stripped 0 bases from V and 6 bases from J, with 6 bases between. Germline V gene lookup returns CDR1 MNHEY and CDR2 SVGAGI. The CDR3 extends over 13 amino acids. CDR3 region: CASSYSTSNEQFF. CDR3 sequence (DNA): TGTGCCAGCAGTTACTCGACTAGCAATGAGCAGTTCTTC.

The chain combines TRBV6-5 with TRBJ1-1, with TRBD1 matching over 8 bases. Germline V lookup: CDR1 MNHEY, CDR2 SVGAGI. J gave up 10 bases and V 4 bases, and 14 bases lay outside the gene matches. The CDR3 is 15 amino acids. The CDR3 bases are TGTGCCAGCAGTTCGACGGCAGGGGGCGAGTCGAGAGCTTTCTTT. It codes for CASSSTAGGESRAFF.

For this clone: Other DNA variants within this sample encode the same CDR3. The chain combines TRBV6-5 with TRBJ2-2, with 8 positions matching TRBD1. V shed 6 bases, J shed 5 bases, and the junction held 8 bases outside the gene matches. The CDR3 has 15 residues. Per the germline V gene, CDR1 is MNHEY and CDR2 is SVGAGI. The CDR3 nucleotides read TGTGCCAGCAGGGGCGACAGGGGTGGGACCGGGGAGCTGTTTTTT. Protein product: CASRGDRGGTGELFF.

The chain carries TRBV28 and TRBJ2-7; 13 nucleotides align to TRBD2. Unmatched junction bases numbered 12, after V lost 4 bases and J lost 6 bases. The CDR3 runs 17 residues. Looked up from germline, CDR1 is MDHEN and CDR2 is SYDVKM. CDR3 coding DNA: TGTGCCAGCAGTTCCATAGGGACTAGCGGGAACGGGGGCGAGCAGTACTTC. This sequence encodes CASSSIGTSGNGGEQYF.

The gene calls are TRBV10-2 and TRBJ2-5; 12 bases fit TRBD2. There are 15 residues in the CDR3. V dropped 7 bases and J dropped 4; count of bases not matched to a gene: 7. Germline CDR1 is WSHSY and CDR2 is SAAADI. The CDR3 sequence: CASTPTSGSVETQYF. In DNA form, the CDR3 reads TGCGCCAGCACCCCGACTAGCGGGAGTGTAGAGACCCAGTACTTC.

The chain is built from TRBV11-2 and TRBJ2-3; TRBD2 aligns across 8 bases. The V gene's germline CDR1 is SGHAT and CDR2 FQNNGV. This CDR3 contains 17 residues. V lost 1 base to trimming and J lost 2 bases; unmatched junction nucleotides: 8. CDR3 sequence (DNA): TGTGCCAGCAGCTTAGCGGGGGGCGGGAGGTACACAGATACGCAGTATTTT. Translated, it gives CASSLAGGGRYTDTQYF.

This clone was seen a few times. This chain links TRBV6-5 with TRBJ1-1; D might be TRBD1 (5 bases). Trimming stripped 6 bases from V and 4 bases from J, with 18 bases between. The CDR3 consists of 15 residues. Germline V gene lookup returns CDR1 MNHEY and CDR2 SVGAGI. The CDR3 protein is CASSTRHRTTTEAFF. In DNA form, the CDR3 reads TGTGCCAGCAGCACCCGACACAGGACGACCACTGAAGCTTTCTTT.

On this clone: One end of the junction fails to match germline, which may point to a read error. The rearrangement uses TRBV30 and TRBJ1-2, with D unclear. Per germline, CDR1 GTSNPN and CDR2 SVGIG (reference sequence). The CDR3 length is 13 residues. The CDR3 bases are TGTGCCCGGAGCGAGGGCTCCAACTATGGCTACACCTTC. Translation gives CARSEGSNYGYTF. The full variable domain, rest sourced from reference TRBV30 and TRBJ1-2, is SQTIHQWPATLVQPVGSPLSLECTVEGTSNPNLYWYRQAAGRGLQLLFYSVGIGQISSEVPQNLSASRPQDRQFILSSKKLLLSDSGFYLCARSEGSNYGYTFGSGTRLTVV.

The chain joins TRBV19 to TRBJ2-1; 8 bases are shared with TRBD1. Germline assignment: CDR1 LNHDA and CDR2 SQIVND (reference sequence). J gave up 9 bases and V 3 bases, and 4 bases lay outside the gene matches. The CDR3 is 13 amino acids. The CDR3 nucleotides are TGTGCCAGTAGTATGGGCAGGGGGCTTGAGCAGTTCTTC. Protein: CASSMGRGLEQFF.

The DNA for the CDR3 is TGTGCCAGCAGCTTAGGACAGGTGGTTGGCACTAATGAAAAACTGTTTTTT. This gives the protein CASSLGQVVGTNEKLFF. This chain joins TRBV5-4 and TRBJ1-4, with TRBD1 identical over 7 bases. V shed 2 bases, J shed 2 bases, and the junction held 9 bases outside the gene matches. The CDR3 runs to 17 residues. The germline V gene encodes CDR1 SGHNT and CDR2 YYREEE (reference sequence).

The chain couples TRBV11-2 to TRBJ2-1, with 7 bases identical to TRBD2. CDR3 length: 17 amino acids. The J segment lost 0 bases and the V segment lost 5 bases, leaving 10 bases of the junction unmatched. The germline V gene has CDR1 SGHAT and CDR2 FQNNGV. The CDR3 region has the DNA TGTGCCAGCAGCCTCCAGGGCGGGGGAGGCTCCTACAATGAGCAGTTCTTC. It yields the protein CASSLQGGGGSYNEQFF. Full variable domain (remainder filled in from reference TRBV11-2 and TRBJ2-1): EAGVAQSPRYKIIEKRQSVAFWCNPISGHATLYWYQQILGQGPKLLIQFQNNGVVDDSQLPKDRFSAERLKGVDSTLKIQPAKLEDSAVYLCASSLQGGGGSYNEQFFGPGTRLTVL.

The chain carries TRBV28 and TRBJ2-5; D is uncertain. V was shortened by 1 base and J by 6 bases, with 12 bases between the two germline ends. The CDR3 is made up of 14 amino acids. CDR1 and CDR2 (germline): MDHEN, SYDVKM. CDR3 loop: CASSLSVAPKTQYF. CDR3 nucleotide sequence: TGTGCCAGCAGTTTATCCGTGGCCCCAAAGACCCAGTACTTC.

This chain uses TRBV5-4 with TRBJ2-5, with D tentatively TRBD1 (6 bases). Trimming stripped 1 base from V and 4 bases from J, with 11 bases between. The length of the CDR3 is 14 residues. Germline V lookup: CDR1 SGHNT, CDR2 YYREEE (reference sequence). The CDR3 DNA is TGTGCCAGCAGCTTGCCCACAGGGCGAGAGACCCAGTACTTC. Its translation is CASSLPTGRETQYF.

The rearrangement uses TRBV5-6 and TRBJ1-4; TRBD1 matches at 7 bases. The CDR3 is 16 residues long. Trimming took 2 bases from V and 0 from J; bases not matched to a gene: 4. The V gene's germline CDR1 is SGHDT and CDR2 YYEEEE. The CDR3 reads CASSFRTGATNEKLFF. CDR3 bases: TGTGCCAGCAGCTTCAGGACAGGTGCAACTAATGAAAAACTGTTTTTT.

This clone has just one count. The CDR3 nucleotides read TGTGCCAGCAGCTCGACAGGTCCCTCCTACGAGCAGTACGTC. Its translation: CASSSTGPSYEQYV. V is TRBV7-2 and J is TRBJ2-7; a weak D match, TRBD1 (6 bases). Trimming pared 4 bases from V and 0 bases from J, leaving 10 bases between. This CDR3 spans 14 amino acids. The V gene's germline CDR1 is SGHTA and CDR2 FQGNSA.

The CDR3 region has the DNA TGTGCCAGCAGTTACCCCTCGGGCGGGTTGGAGACCCAGTACTTC. Translated, it gives CASSYPSGGLETQYF. The genes are TRBV6-6 and TRBJ2-5; D perhaps matches TRBD2 (5 bases). V was cut by 2 bases and J by 5 bases, with 15 bases left in between. From germline, CDR1 is MNHNY and CDR2 SVGAGI (reference sequence). The CDR3 runs 15 residues.

The chain couples TRBV30 to TRBJ2-1; 8 bases are a match to TRBD2. This CDR3 has 13 residues. J was trimmed by 7 bases and V by 5 bases; bases with no gene match: 7. Germline V lookup: CDR1 GTSNPN, CDR2 SVGIG (reference sequence). CDR3 sequence reads: CAWGPGLGNEQFF. In DNA, the CDR3 is TGTGCCTGGGGCCCGGGACTAGGGAATGAGCAGTTCTTC.

CDR3 sequence: CASSGPGTSGRAWEGEQFF. The CDR3 coding sequence is TGTGCCAGCAGTGGACCCGGGACTAGCGGGAGGGCCTGGGAGGGGGAGCAGTTCTTC. This sequence joins TRBV2 and TRBJ2-1; 16 nucleotides match TRBD2. The CDR3 is 19 amino acids. The trim removed 4 bases at V and 10 bases at J, leaving 16 bases unmatched. Germline assignment: CDR1 SNHLY and CDR2 FYNNEI.

This chain joins TRBV11-2 and TRBJ1-2; D uncertain. The CDR3 is 13 amino acids. The germline V gene encodes CDR1 SGHAT and CDR2 FQNNGV. The V end lost 5 bases, the J end lost 4 bases, and 11 bases lay between the germline ends. The CDR3 nucleotides are TGTGCCAGCAGCGCCGGCGGCGGCTATGGCTACACCTTC. Its protein is CASSAGGGYGYTF.

V and J are TRBV7-9 and TRBJ1-1; TRBD1 matches at 9 bases. The CDR3 covers 15 residues. Germline CDR1 SEHNR, CDR2 FQNEAQ (reference sequence). V dropped 6 bases and J dropped 5; count of bases not matched to a gene: 10. The CDR3 sequence is CASSRSAGQGTEAFF. The CDR3 DNA reads TGTGCCAGCAGTCGAAGTGCAGGACAGGGGACTGAAGCTTTCTTT.

This clone was counted only a few times. V is TRBV2 and J is TRBJ1-5; D remains unclear. This CDR3 is built from 14 residues. Germline-derived CDR1 and CDR2 are SNHLY and FYNNEI. Trimming removed 2 bases at V and 4 bases at J, with 9 bases between. CDR3 nucleotide sequence: TGTGCCAGCAGTGAAAATAACGGTAATCAGCCCCAGCATTTT. This sequence encodes CASSENNGNQPQHF. Complete variable domain (other parts from reference TRBV2 and TRBJ1-5): EPEVTQTPSHQVTQMGQEVILRCVPISNHLYFYWYRQILGQKVEFLVSFYNNEISEKSEIFDDQFSVERPDGSNFTLKIRSTKLEDSAMYFCASSENNGNQPQHFGDGTRLSIL.

This clone was recorded a few times. The chain joins TRBV10-2 to TRBJ2-7; D is uncertain. The CDR3 runs 14 residues. V gave up 8 bases and J gave up 6 bases, with 20 bases separating them. CDR1 and CDR2 (germline): WSHSY, SAAADI. CDR3: CASYARFGPGEQYF. In DNA form, the CDR3 reads TGCGCCAGCTATGCGAGATTTGGTCCGGGCGAGCAGTACTTC.

The chain combines TRBV29-1 with TRBJ2-1; 8 bases are shared with TRBD2. This CDR3 contains 12 residues. J gave up 8 bases and V 5 bases, and 5 bases lay outside the gene matches. Germline V gene sequence: CDR1 SQVTM, CDR2 ANQGSEA. The chain's CDR3 is CSVRREVHEQFF. CDR3 coding DNA: TGCAGCGTTCGGCGGGAGGTTCATGAGCAGTTCTTC.